This TCR beta chain was documented in a study of cytomegalovirus exposure and HLA in healthy donors. The overall study: As an earlier analysis found, 150 million to 200 million T cells yielded around 110 million unique TCR beta sequences.

The CDR3 is 14 amino acids. Trimming shortened V by 4 bases and J by 4 bases, and 13 bases separated the two germline ends. Germline assignment: CDR1 MNHNS and CDR2 SASEGT. The PCR ran on 60 Vbeta and 13 Jbeta primers. Libraries were prepared by immunoSEQ multiplex PCR; TCRdb keeps only in-frame clonotypes and omits some of them. Its table lists tens of thousands of clones. Study observations and caveats: Researchers reportedly found TCR beta sequences accurately predicted most subjects' HLA-A and HLA-B alleles. Owing to their indistinguishability, certain V segments, notably TRBV6-2 and TRBV6-3, were excluded.

As concerns this clone: Its antigen remains unidentified.

This sequence was found in a man younger than 40 in good health and CMV-seronegative. Material for sequencing was PBMCs. This chain uses TRBV6-1 with TRBJ1-2; D is uncertain. The CDR3 DNA follows: TGTGCCAGCAGTGTCGCGGGCAGTGGCTATGGCTACACCTTC. Translating it yields CASSVAGSGYGYTF.